Listed here are 5 T cell receptor beta chains from one sample, sequenced in a study of regulatory T cells in long-lasting Graves disease. Combining iRepertoire HTBI primers with Arm-PCR of CDR3 regions, the authors built TCR beta libraries. MiXCR, applied by TCRdb to the multiplex PCR reads, yields one record per CDR3 protein. The sample shows 450,000 to 500,000 distinct CDR3 sequences, 15% to 20% of them seen only once. Time point here: newly diagnosed GD, antithyroid drugs for less than 3 months. Preparation of the TCR library used RNA extracted from PBMCs. These data were also filed under a second study, of T cells in Graves' hyperthyroidism and ophthalmopathy.

The specimen was peripheral blood mononuclear cells (PBMCs), collected at new diagnosis, from a patient treated with antithyroid drugs. All receptors come from a man between 35 and 55 years old with Graves disease.

This clonotype showed up just a few times. V gene TRBV19 combines with J gene TRBJ2-7; no clear D gene. The V and J ends lost 1 base and 1 base respectively, with 11 bases between them. Germline V CDR1 and CDR2: LNHDA, SQIVND (reference sequence). The CDR3 has 15 amino acids. CDR3 in DNA: TGTGCCAGTAGTATAGGCCCGTCCCAGTCCTACGAGCAGTACTTC. Its protein is CASSIGPSQSYEQYF. Drawing the rest from reference TRBV19 and TRBJ2-7, the complete variable domain is DGGITQSPKYLFRKEGQNVTLSCEQNLNHDAMYWYRQDPGQGLRLIYYSQIVNDFQKGDIAEGYSVSREKKESFPLTVTSAQKNPTAFYLCASSIGPSQSYEQYFGPGTRLTVT.

J is TRBJ2-3 and V is TRBV29-1; perhaps TRBD1 as D (6 bases). The germline V gene has CDR1 SQVTM and CDR2 ANQGSEA. The CDR3 has 14 residues. Trimming pared 6 bases from V and 2 bases from J, leaving 15 bases between. CDR3 protein: CSVGVPGVTDTQYF. The CDR3 DNA follows: TGCAGCGTCGGGGTTCCAGGGGTCACAGATACGCAGTATTTT.

The chain combines TRBV3-1 with TRBJ2-4; TRBD2 agrees at 14 bases. In germline, CDR1 is LGHDT, CDR2 YNNKEL (reference sequence). With V trimmed by 1 base and J by 3 bases, 8 bases remained unmatched. CDR3 length: 19 residues. CDR3 region: CASSQGWGTSGGFKNIQYF. CDR3 coding DNA: TGTGCCAGCAGCCAAGGGTGGGGGACTAGCGGGGGTTTCAAAAACATTCAGTACTTC.

This clonotype was observed many times. The CDR3 spells CASSHIRGPNTGELFF. CDR3 bases: TGTGCCAGCAGCCATATCCGAGGCCCGAACACCGGGGAGCTGTTTTTT. The V and J genes are TRBV11-2 and TRBJ2-2; D remains ambiguous. V was shortened by 5 bases and J by 0 bases, with 13 bases between the two germline ends. CDR3 length: 16 amino acids. Germline CDR1 is SGHAT and CDR2 is FQNNGV.

This clonotype was seen ten or more times. The CDR3 nucleotides read TGTGCCAGCAGTTACCGCGGGGGACCAGATACGCAGTATTTT. Protein sequence: CASSYRGGPDTQYF. The V call is TRBV6-2 or TRBV6-3, the J call TRBJ2-3; 7 bases fit TRBD2. Germline loops: CDR1 MNHEY, CDR2 SVGEGT. J lost 4 bases, V lost 2 bases, and 3 bases had no gene match. The CDR3 has 14 residues.